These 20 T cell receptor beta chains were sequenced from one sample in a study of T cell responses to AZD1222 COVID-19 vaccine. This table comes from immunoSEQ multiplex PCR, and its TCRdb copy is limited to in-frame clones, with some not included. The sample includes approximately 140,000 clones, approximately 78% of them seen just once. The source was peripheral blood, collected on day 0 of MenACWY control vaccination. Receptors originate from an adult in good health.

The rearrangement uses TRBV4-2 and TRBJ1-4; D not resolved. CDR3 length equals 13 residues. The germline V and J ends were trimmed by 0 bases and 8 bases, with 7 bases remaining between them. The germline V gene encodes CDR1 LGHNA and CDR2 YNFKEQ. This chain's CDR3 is CASSQDVGEKLFF. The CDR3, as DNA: TGTGCCAGCAGCCAAGATGTGGGAGAAAAACTGTTTTTT.

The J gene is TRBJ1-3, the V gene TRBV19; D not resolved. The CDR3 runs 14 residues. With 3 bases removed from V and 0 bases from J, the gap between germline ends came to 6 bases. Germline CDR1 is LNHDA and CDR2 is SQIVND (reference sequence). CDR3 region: CASSIPSSGNTIYF. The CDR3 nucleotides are TGTGCCAGTAGTATTCCGAGCTCTGGAAACACCATATATTTT.

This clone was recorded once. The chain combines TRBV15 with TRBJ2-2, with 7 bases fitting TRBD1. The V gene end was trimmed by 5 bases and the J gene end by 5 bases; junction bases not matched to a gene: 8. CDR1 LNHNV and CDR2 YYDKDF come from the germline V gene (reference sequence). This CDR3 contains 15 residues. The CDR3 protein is CATSGQESRTGELFF. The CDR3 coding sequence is TGTGCCACCAGCGGACAGGAGAGTAGGACCGGGGAGCTGTTTTTT.

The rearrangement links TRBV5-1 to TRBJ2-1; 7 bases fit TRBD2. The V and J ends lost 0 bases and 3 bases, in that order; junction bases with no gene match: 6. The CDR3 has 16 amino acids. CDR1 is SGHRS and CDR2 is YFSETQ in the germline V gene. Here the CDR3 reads CASSLGEGRYYNEQFF. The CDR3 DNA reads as TGCGCCAGCAGCTTGGGGGAGGGAAGGTACTACAATGAGCAGTTCTTC. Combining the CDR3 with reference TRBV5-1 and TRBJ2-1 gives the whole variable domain KAGVTQTPRYLIKTRGQQVTLSCSPISGHRSVSWYQQTPGQGLQFLFEYFSETQRNKGNFPGRFSGRQFSNSRSEMNVSTLELGDSALYLCASSLGEGRYYNEQFFGPGTRLTVL.

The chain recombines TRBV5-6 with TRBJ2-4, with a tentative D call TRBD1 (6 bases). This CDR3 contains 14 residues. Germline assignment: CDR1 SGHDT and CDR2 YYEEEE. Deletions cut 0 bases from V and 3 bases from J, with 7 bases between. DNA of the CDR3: TGTGCCAGCAGCTTGGAGGGGGTCAAAAACATTCAGTACTTC. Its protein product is CASSLEGVKNIQYF.

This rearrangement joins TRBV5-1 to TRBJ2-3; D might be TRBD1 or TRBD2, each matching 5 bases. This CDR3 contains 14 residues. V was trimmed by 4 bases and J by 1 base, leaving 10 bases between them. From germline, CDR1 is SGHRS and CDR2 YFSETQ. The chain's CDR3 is CASSRDEGTDTQYF. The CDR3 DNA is TGCGCCAGCAGCCGGGACGAAGGCACAGATACGCAGTATTTT.

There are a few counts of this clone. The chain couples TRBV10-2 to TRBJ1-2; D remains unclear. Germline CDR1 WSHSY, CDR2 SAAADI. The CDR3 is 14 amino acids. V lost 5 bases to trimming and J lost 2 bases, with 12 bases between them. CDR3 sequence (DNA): TGCGCCAGCAGTCCCTCCGGAGGGAACTATGGCTACACCTTC. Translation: CASSPSGGNYGYTF.

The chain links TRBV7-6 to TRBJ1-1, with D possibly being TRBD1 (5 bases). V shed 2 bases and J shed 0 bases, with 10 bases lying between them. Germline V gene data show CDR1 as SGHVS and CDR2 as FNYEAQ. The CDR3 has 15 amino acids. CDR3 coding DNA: TGTGCCAGCAGCTTATCGGACACCCTGAACACTGAAGCTTTCTTT. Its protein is CASSLSDTLNTEAFF.

The CDR3 is CASSLVLGGIPDTQYF. In DNA form, the CDR3 reads TGTGCCAGCAGCTTAGTTCTTGGGGGAATCCCAGATACGCAGTATTTT. This sequence joins TRBV7-9 and TRBJ2-3; D possibly matches TRBD1 or TRBD2 (5 bases each). The CDR3 contains 16 residues. Germline values: CDR1 SEHNR, CDR2 FQNEAQ (reference sequence). Trimming pared 1 base from V and 4 bases from J, leaving 15 bases between. The full variable domain, its missing parts supplied by reference TRBV7-9 and TRBJ2-3, is DTGVSQNPRHKITKRGQNVTFRCDPISEHNRLYWYRQTLGQGPEFLTYFQNEAQLEKSRLLSDRFSAERPKGSFSTLEIQRTEQGDSAMYLCASSLVLGGIPDTQYFGPGTRLTVL.

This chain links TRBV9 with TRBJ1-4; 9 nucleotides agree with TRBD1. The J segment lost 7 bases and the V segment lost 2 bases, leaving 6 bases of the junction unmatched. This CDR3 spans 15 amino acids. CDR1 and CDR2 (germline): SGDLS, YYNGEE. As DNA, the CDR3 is TGTGCCAGCAGCGTCGGGTGGACAGGGGTTGAAAAACTGTTTTTT. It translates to CASSVGWTGVEKLFF.

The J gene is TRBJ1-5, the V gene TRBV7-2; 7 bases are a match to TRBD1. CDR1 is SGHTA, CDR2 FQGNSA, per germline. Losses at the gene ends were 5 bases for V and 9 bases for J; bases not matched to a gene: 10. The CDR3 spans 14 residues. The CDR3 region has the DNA TGTGCCAGCAGCCTCCAACACACAGGGGTGCCCCAGCATTTT. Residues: CASSLQHTGVPQHF.

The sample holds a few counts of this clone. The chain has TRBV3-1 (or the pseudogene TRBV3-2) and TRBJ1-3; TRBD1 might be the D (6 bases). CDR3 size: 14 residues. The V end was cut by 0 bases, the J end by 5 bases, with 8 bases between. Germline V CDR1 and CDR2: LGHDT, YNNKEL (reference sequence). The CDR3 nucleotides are TGTGCCAGCAGCCAAGATACAGGGCGAAACACCATATATTTT. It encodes CASSQDTGRNTIYF.

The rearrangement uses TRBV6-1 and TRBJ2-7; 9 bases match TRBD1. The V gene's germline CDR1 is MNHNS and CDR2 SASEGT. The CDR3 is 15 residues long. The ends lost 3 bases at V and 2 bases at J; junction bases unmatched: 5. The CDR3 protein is CASSDPGQGTYEQYF. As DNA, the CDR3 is TGTGCCAGCAGTGACCCGGGACAGGGCACCTACGAGCAGTACTTC.

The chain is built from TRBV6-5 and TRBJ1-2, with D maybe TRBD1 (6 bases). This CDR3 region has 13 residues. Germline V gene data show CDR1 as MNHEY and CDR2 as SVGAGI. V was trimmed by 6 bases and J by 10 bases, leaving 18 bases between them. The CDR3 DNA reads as TGTGCCAGCAGCCGGGGGGGGGCAGCGTCCTACACCTTC. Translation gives CASSRGGAASYTF.

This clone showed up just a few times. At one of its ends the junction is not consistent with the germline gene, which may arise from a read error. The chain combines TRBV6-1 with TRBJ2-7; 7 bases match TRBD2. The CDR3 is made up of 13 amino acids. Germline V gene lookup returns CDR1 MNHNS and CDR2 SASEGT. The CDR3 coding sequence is TGTGCCAGCAGTCAAGCGGGGCCCTACGAGCAGTACTTC. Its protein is CASSQAGPYEQYF.

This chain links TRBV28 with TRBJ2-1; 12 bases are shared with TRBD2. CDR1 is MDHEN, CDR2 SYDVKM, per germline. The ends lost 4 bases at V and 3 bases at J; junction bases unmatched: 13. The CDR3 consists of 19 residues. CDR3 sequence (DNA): TGTGCCAGCAGTTCTCCTAAATGGACTAGCGGGGATTTCTACAATGAGCAGTTCTTC. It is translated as CASSSPKWTSGDFYNEQFF.

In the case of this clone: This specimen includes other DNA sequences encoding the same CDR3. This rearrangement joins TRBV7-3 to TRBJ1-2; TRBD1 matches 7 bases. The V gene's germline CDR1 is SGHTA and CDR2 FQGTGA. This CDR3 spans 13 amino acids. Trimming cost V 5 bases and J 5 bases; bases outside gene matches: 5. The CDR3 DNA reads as TGTGCCAGCAGCCTCCAGGGGGGATATGGCTACACCTTC. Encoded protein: CASSLQGGYGYTF.

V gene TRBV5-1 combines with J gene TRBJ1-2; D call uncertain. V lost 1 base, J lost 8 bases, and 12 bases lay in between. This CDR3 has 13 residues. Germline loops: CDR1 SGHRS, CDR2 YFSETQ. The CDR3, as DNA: TGCGCCAGCAGCTTGTCCCGGGAACGGGGCTACACCTTC. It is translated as CASSLSRERGYTF.

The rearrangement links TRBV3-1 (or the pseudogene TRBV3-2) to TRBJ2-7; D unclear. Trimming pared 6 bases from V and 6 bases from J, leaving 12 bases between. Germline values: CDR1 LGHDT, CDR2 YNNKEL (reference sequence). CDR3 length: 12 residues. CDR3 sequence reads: CASSGQVTEQYV. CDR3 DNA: TGTGCCAGCAGTGGGCAGGTTACCGAGCAGTACGTC.

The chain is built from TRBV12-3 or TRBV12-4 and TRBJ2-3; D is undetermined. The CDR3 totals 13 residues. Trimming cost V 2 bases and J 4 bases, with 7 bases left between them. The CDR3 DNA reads TGTGCCAGCAGTTTATTTGGGGCAGATACGCAGTATTTT. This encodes CASSLFGADTQYF.